This entry lists 22 T cell receptor beta chains sequenced from one sample in a study of T cells in Graves' hyperthyroidism and ophthalmopathy (dated 2019 in TCRdb). Library construction relied on multiplex PCR. The reads were generated on an Illumina HiSeq 2000. Amplification of TCR beta CDR3 regions was carried out from RNA transcripts. A first-round RT-PCR of the TCR CDR3 used the HTBI primer set with the Qiagen OneStep RT-PCR kit. TCRdb applied fastp at Q25 and MiXCR to the public reads, then kept only in-frame beta chains. Every entry covers one CDR3 protein and lists the most common genes and DNA from its rows. This sample lists 550,000 to 800,000 distinct CDR3 sequences; roughly a sixth were detected once. The biggest ten clones account for about 14% of the sample. Sequenced material: blood. These receptors originate from a man in his fifties or sixties with Graves' hyperthyroidism.

This clonotype has a handful of counts. The rearrangement links TRBV5-1 to TRBJ2-2; TRBD2 aligns across 9 bases. Per the germline V gene, CDR1 is SGHRS and CDR2 is YFSETQ. The junction had 4 bases not matched to a gene; V was cut back by 0 bases and J by 4 bases. The CDR3 is 16 residues long. In nucleotides, the CDR3 is TGCGCCAGCAGCTTGGCCGGGACTAGCAGCACCGGGGAGCTGTTTTTT. This gives the protein CASSLAGTSSTGELFF. Full variable domain (missing parts from reference TRBV5-1 and TRBJ2-2): KAGVTQTPRYLIKTRGQQVTLSCSPISGHRSVSWYQQTPGQGLQFLFEYFSETQRNKGNFPGRFSGRQFSNSRSEMNVSTLELGDSALYLCASSLAGTSSTGELFFGEGSRLTVL.

There are many counts of this clonotype. V is TRBV27 and J is TRBJ2-3, with D tentatively TRBD1 or TRBD2 (6 bases each). Germline V gene sequence: CDR1 MNHEY, CDR2 SMNVEV (reference sequence). This CDR3 has 17 amino acids. V shed 6 bases and J shed 0 bases, with 19 bases lying between them. The CDR3 here is CASRHDWGARSTDTQYF. The CDR3 DNA reads as TGTGCCAGCAGACATGATTGGGGGGCTAGGAGCACAGATACGCAGTATTTT.

This clonotype has at least ten counts. The chain joins TRBV18 to TRBJ2-5, with 9 bases lining up with TRBD2. There are 15 residues in the CDR3. V shed 4 bases, J shed 5 bases, and the junction held 8 bases outside the gene matches. Germline loops: CDR1 KGHSH, CDR2 LQKENI. CDR3 in DNA: TGTGCCAGCTCACAGGCCGGGACTAGCTGGGAGACCCAGTACTTC. Translation gives CASSQAGTSWETQYF.

At least ten counts were recorded for this clonotype. The chain is built from TRBV11-2 and TRBJ1-1; D is ambiguous. The CDR3 totals 15 residues. Trimming cost V 0 bases and J 0 bases, with 8 bases left between them. CDR1 is SGHAT and CDR2 is FQNNGV in the germline V gene. CDR3 sequence: CASSLDWVLNTEAFF. In DNA, the CDR3 is TGTGCCAGCAGCTTAGACTGGGTTTTGAACACTGAAGCTTTCTTT. The full variable domain, completed using reference TRBV11-2 and TRBJ1-1, is EAGVAQSPRYKIIEKRQSVAFWCNPISGHATLYWYQQILGQGPKLLIQFQNNGVVDDSQLPKDRFSAERLKGVDSTLKIQPAKLEDSAVYLCASSLDWVLNTEAFFGQGTRLTVV.

This clonotype showed up many times. The CDR3 region is CSAKGEGPYEQYF. DNA for the CDR3: TGCAGTGCTAAGGGGGAGGGGCCCTACGAGCAGTACTTC. The rearrangement uses TRBV20-1 and TRBJ2-7, with TRBD2 as a possible D gene (7 bases). V was shortened by 4 bases and J by 2 bases, with 12 bases between the two germline ends. This CDR3 spans 13 amino acids. Germline V gene data show CDR1 as DFQATT and CDR2 as SNEGSKA (reference sequence).

This clonotype was recorded a few times. The chain carries TRBV12-3 or TRBV12-4 and TRBJ1-2, with 8 bases fitting TRBD1. The V and J ends lost 5 bases and 5 bases, in that order; junction bases with no gene match: 4. This CDR3 has 13 residues. CDR3 loop: CASSTGTGYGYTF. DNA for the CDR3: TGTGCCAGCAGTACCGGGACAGGTTATGGCTACACCTTC.

In this sample, this clonotype turned up many times. The V gene is TRBV5-1, the J gene TRBJ2-3; D is possibly TRBD1 (6 bases). This CDR3 has 15 amino acids. The ends were cut back, 9 bases at V and 1 base at J, with 18 bases in the middle. In germline, CDR1 is SGHRS, CDR2 YFSETQ. The DNA of the CDR3 is TGCGCCACCTCAAACAGGGAGCAGGGCACAGATACGCAGTATTTT. Its protein is CATSNREQGTDTQYF. The full variable domain, completed using reference TRBV5-1 and TRBJ2-3, is KAGVTQTPRYLIKTRGQQVTLSCSPISGHRSVSWYQQTPGQGLQFLFEYFSETQRNKGNFPGRFSGRQFSNSRSEMNVSTLELGDSALYLCATSNREQGTDTQYFGPGTRLTVL.

V usage is TRBV7-2 and J usage is TRBJ2-1, with D maybe TRBD1 (5 bases). Between the trimmed V and J ends, which lost 1 base and 1 base, there was a span of 8 bases. In germline, CDR1 is SGHTA, CDR2 FQGNSA. The CDR3 is 15 amino acids. The CDR3, as DNA: TGTGCCAGCAGCTTAGTAGGACAATCCTACAATGAGCAGTTCTTC. Translation: CASSLVGQSYNEQFF. Using reference TRBV7-2 and TRBJ2-1 for the parts outside the CDR3, the full variable domain is GAGVSQSPSNKVTEKGKDVELRCDPISGHTALYWYRQSLGQGLEFLIYFQGNSAPDKSGLPSDRFSAERTGGSVSTLTIQRTQQEDSAVYLCASSLVGQSYNEQFFGPGTRLTVL.

CDR3 residues: CASSWAGYTGELFF. The CDR3 DNA is TGTGCCAGTAGTTGGGCAGGATACACCGGGGAGCTGTTTTTT. The chain carries TRBV19 and TRBJ2-2; D not certain. The CDR3 sequence is 14 residues long. V was cut by 5 bases and J by 3 bases, with 10 bases left in between. Germline CDR1 LNHDA, CDR2 SQIVND (reference sequence). The full variable domain, with the rest looked up from reference TRBV19 and TRBJ2-2, is DGGITQSPKYLFRKEGQNVTLSCEQNLNHDAMYWYRQDPGQGLRLIYYSQIVNDFQKGDIAEGYSVSREKKESFPLTVTSAQKNPTAFYLCASSWAGYTGELFFGEGSRLTVL.

The chain recombines TRBV5-1 with TRBJ2-3; perhaps TRBD2 as D (5 bases). The germline V gene has CDR1 SGHRS and CDR2 YFSETQ. V was clipped by 0 bases and J by 6 bases, with 11 bases between them. This CDR3 is 14 amino acids long. CDR3 sequence: CASSLEGLGDTQYF. The CDR3 nucleotides read TGCGCCAGCAGCTTGGAAGGACTTGGCGATACGCAGTATTTT.

This clonotype was seen at least ten times. The chain recombines TRBV28 with TRBJ1-5; D is undetermined. V lost 6 bases and J lost 4, with 4 bases in between. The CDR3 runs 11 residues. CDR1 is MDHEN and CDR2 is SYDVKM in the germline V gene. The chain's CDR3 is CASRTNQPQHF. Here the CDR3 DNA reads TGTGCCAGCAGGACGAATCAGCCCCAGCATTTT.

This clonotype has a handful of counts. J is TRBJ2-3 and V is TRBV20-1, with 12 nucleotides matching TRBD2. V lost 3 bases and J lost 4; bases outside the gene matches: 5. This CDR3 has 15 amino acids. Germline V lookup: CDR1 DFQATT, CDR2 SNEGSKA (reference sequence). CDR3 protein: CSARPSGRAADTQYF. The DNA of the CDR3 is TGCAGTGCTAGGCCTAGCGGGAGGGCGGCAGATACGCAGTATTTT.

At least ten counts were recorded for this clonotype. An end of the junction differs from the germline gene, which may be a read error. The chain recombines TRBV5-1 with TRBJ1-1; D is undetermined. This CDR3 is built from 12 residues. Germline CDR1 is SGHRS and CDR2 is YFSETQ. The CDR3 region is CASSPPDTEAFF. The CDR3 DNA follows: TGTGCCAGCAGTCCCCCTGACACTGAAGCTTTCTTT. Filled out from reference TRBV5-1 and TRBJ1-1, the complete variable domain reads KAGVTQTPRYLIKTRGQQVTLSCSPISGHRSVSWYQQTPGQGLQFLFEYFSETQRNKGNFPGRFSGRQFSNSRSEMNVSTLELGDSALYLCASSPPDTEAFFGQGTRLTVV.

In this sample, this clonotype turned up a few times. The genes are TRBV2 and TRBJ1-2; D perhaps matches TRBD1 (6 bases). Trimming removed 7 bases from V and 5 bases from J, with 11 bases in between. Germline V gene sequence: CDR1 SNHLY, CDR2 FYNNEI. This CDR3 is 12 amino acids long. The CDR3 loop is CASTEGGYGYTF. The CDR3 DNA reads TGTGCCAGCACCGAGGGGGGGTATGGCTACACCTTC.

V usage is TRBV28 and J usage is TRBJ1-4, with a tentative D call TRBD1 (6 bases). Trimming removed 8 bases from V and 0 bases from J, with 19 bases in between. The germline V gene encodes CDR1 MDHEN and CDR2 SYDVKM. The CDR3 totals 17 residues. CDR3 region: CASGAAGADATNEKLFF. CDR3 bases: TGTGCCAGCGGCGCCGCAGGGGCCGATGCAACTAATGAAAAACTGTTTTTT. Full variable domain (rest looked up from reference TRBV28 and TRBJ1-4): DVKVTQSSRYLVKRTGEKVFLECVQDMDHENMFWYRQDPGLGLRLIYFSYDVKMKEKGDIPEGYSVSREKKERFSLILESASTNQTSMYLCASGAAGADATNEKLFFGSGTQLSVL.

The rearrangement links TRBV30 to TRBJ1-6; 8 positions agree with TRBD1. The ends lost 8 bases at V and 7 bases at J; junction bases unmatched: 7. The CDR3 consists of 13 residues. Germline V CDR1 and CDR2: GTSNPN, SVGIG (reference sequence). CDR3 sequence: CATHGTGNSPLHF. In DNA, the CDR3 is TGTGCCACCCATGGGACAGGAAATTCACCCCTCCACTTT. Together with reference TRBV30 and TRBJ1-6, the CDR3 gives the full variable domain: SQTIHQWPATLVQPVGSPLSLECTVEGTSNPNLYWYRQAAGRGLQLLFYSVGIGQISSEVPQNLSASRPQDRQFILSSKKLLLSDSGFYLCATHGTGNSPLHFGNGTRLTVT.

V and J are TRBV20-1 and TRBJ2-6; possibly TRBD1 for D (5 bases). The germline CDR1 and CDR2 sequences are DFQATT and SNEGSKA (reference sequence). V was trimmed by 7 bases and J by 5 bases, leaving 12 bases between them. The CDR3 is made up of 13 amino acids. The CDR3 sequence is CSVRGSRANVLTF. The CDR3 DNA follows: TGCAGTGTTAGGGGATCGAGGGCCAACGTCCTGACTTTC.

The V and J genes are TRBV13 and TRBJ1-2; D gene unclear. There are 15 residues in the CDR3. The V and J ends lost 5 bases and 6 bases respectively, with 19 bases between them. The germline V gene encodes CDR1 PRHDT and CDR2 FYEKMQ (reference sequence). The CDR3 protein is CASSPSPGRANGYTF. CDR3 nucleotide sequence: TGTGCCAGCAGCCCCTCCCCCGGGAGGGCTAATGGCTACACCTTC. The variable domain in full, completed from reference TRBV13 and TRBJ1-2, reads AAGVIQSPRHLIKEKRETATLKCYPIPRHDTVYWYQQGPGQDPQFLISFYEKMQSDKGSIPDRFSAQQFSDYHSELNMSSLELGDSALYFCASSPSPGRANGYTFGSGTRLTVV.

This clonotype has ten or more counts. The chain recombines TRBV20-1 with TRBJ2-7; D remains unclear. The CDR3 contains 10 residues. Between the trimmed V and J ends, which lost 4 bases and 4 bases, there was a span of 5 bases. Germline V gene data show CDR1 as DFQATT and CDR2 as SNEGSKA (reference sequence). DNA for the CDR3: TGCAGTGCTATTTGGTACGAGCAGTACTTC. Translating gives CSAIWYEQYF.

V gene TRBV6-9 combines with J gene TRBJ1-3; TRBD1 matches at 7 bases. CDR3 length: 15 residues. Germline V gene lookup returns CDR1 MNHGY and CDR2 SVAAGI. V shed 3 bases, J shed 3 bases, and the junction held 5 bases outside the gene matches. CDR3 amino acids: CASSYDRADGNTIYF. The CDR3 DNA is TGTGCCAGCAGTTACGACAGGGCGGATGGAAACACCATATATTTT.

In this sample, this clonotype turned up many times. The V gene is TRBV30, the J gene TRBJ1-4; D gene ambiguous. The germline V gene encodes CDR1 GTSNPN and CDR2 SVGIG (reference sequence). The V gene lost 1 base and the J gene lost 8 bases, with 23 bases spanning the gap. The CDR3 has 17 amino acids. The CDR3 spells CAWSALFPRAGDEKLFF. In nucleotides, the CDR3 is TGTGCCTGGAGTGCGCTGTTTCCGAGGGCGGGCGACGAAAAACTGTTTTTT.

The chain is built from TRBV7-9 and TRBJ2-5; D possibly corresponds to TRBD1 (6 bases). This CDR3 is 13 amino acids long. Germline CDR1 is SEHNR and CDR2 is FQNEAQ (reference sequence). Trimming removed 4 bases from V and 3 bases from J, with 9 bases in between. CDR3 nucleotide sequence: TGTGCCAGCAGCTCCAGGGGAGAAGAGACCCAGTACTTC. Its protein product is CASSSRGEETQYF.